The T cell receptor beta chain under discussion was sequenced for a study of cytomegalovirus exposure and HLA in healthy donors. Study outcomes and limitations: Per published reports, the classifier diagnosed cytomegalovirus status with high specificity and sensitivity.

Method: immunoSEQ multiplex PCR; TCRdb's copy keeps in-frame clones and lacks some. Seen here are about 330,000 clones, roughly 90% observed once, and the top ten hold approximately 1.2%. Turning to this clone: Its antigen is not identified.

The sequenced material came from PBMCs. The receptor was derived from a woman aged 25-40 years in good health and CMV-seropositive.

CDR3: CASSLASSRETQYF. In DNA, the CDR3 is TGTGCCAGCAGCTTAGCATCTAGCCGGGAGACCCAGTACTTC. The genes are TRBV7-9 and TRBJ2-5, with a weak D call TRBD2 (5 bases). V shed 0 bases and J shed 5 bases, with 10 bases lying between them. The germline V gene has CDR1 SEHNR and CDR2 FQNEAQ (reference sequence). The CDR3 contains 14 residues.